The following is a T cell receptor beta chain sequence with its context. Germline lookup yields CDR1 MGHRA and CDR2 YSYEKL. Trimming took 4 bases from V and 1 from J, leaving 10 bases between them. CDR3 length equals 15 residues. Here immunoSEQ multiplex PCR was the method, and the copy in TCRdb shows in-frame clones only, minus some. The data contain 640,000 or so clones, about 78% of them seen just once; the ten biggest clones take up 1.8%. This specimen comes from a study of shared clonotypes between healthy human individuals. The TCR comes from a woman in her 30s in good health. The J gene is TRBJ2-2, the V gene TRBV4-1, with D hard to call. The sequencing sample was made of memory CD4+ T cells sorted from blood. Sample subset: CD45RA-negative fraction. DNA for the CDR3: TGCGCCAGCAGCCGCCCCACTATGAACACCGGGGAGCTGTTTTTT. It specifies CASSRPTMNTGELFF.